The TCR beta chain described here comes from a study of T cell repertoires in cytomegalovirus infection. The wider study: Public TCR beta signatures provided an indication of both CMV infection and a matching HLA type.

There are many counts of this clonotype. Antigen specificity is unknown. TCRdb passed the reads through MiXCR, listing each CDR3 protein once. The sample includes 300,000 to 400,000 distinct CDR3 sequences, 20% to 25% seen only once; the top ten take about 14%. Germline V lookup: CDR1 SGHVS, CDR2 FNYEAQ. Deletions cut 5 bases from V and 2 bases from J, with 12 bases between. This CDR3 comprises 14 residues. The clonotype comes from a human donor in good health (CMV status not recorded). Some clones in this sample may be carry-over from other donors' samples. The material sequenced was cultured PBMCs, taken from culture after CMV antigen stimulation. The chain uses TRBV7-6 and TRBJ1-1; a weak D match, TRBD1 (5 bases). Here the CDR3 DNA reads TGTGCCAGCAGCCCGCACGGGGGAAACACTGAAGCTTTCTTT. Its protein is CASSPHGGNTEAFF.